Shown below are 8 T cell receptor beta chains from a single sample sequenced in a study of PD-1 and CTLA-4 blockade in melanoma (dated by TCRdb to the early 2020s). The protocol used for the library was the immunoSEQ multiplex PCR assay. Entries here come from immuneACCESS through TCRdb and include only in-frame sequences with V and J called. Some clones fail to appear in such tables; in the studies checked, an unresolved V gene covers under half of the shortfall, and the cause of the remainder is unknown. For this sample the table gives about 28,000 clones, of which 91% were detected only once. The ten top clones hold roughly 9% of the sample. This sample comprised CD8+ T cells from peripheral blood, obtained from a patient given anti-PD-1 treatment. These receptors were obtained from a human donor with melanoma.

V is TRBV4-1 and J is TRBJ1-5; TRBD1 matches 8 bases. Germline V gives CDR1 MGHRA, CDR2 YSYEKL. Germline trimming cut 4 bases from V and 0 bases from J; bases unmatched to any gene: 5. The CDR3 is 16 amino acids. This CDR3 is CASSPGQGGSNQPQHF. As DNA, the CDR3 is TGCGCCAGCAGCCCTGGACAGGGAGGTAGCAATCAGCCCCAGCATTTT.

The chain links TRBV27 to TRBJ1-6, with a possible D match to TRBD1 (6 bases). CDR3 length equals 13 residues. The germline V gene encodes CDR1 MNHEY and CDR2 SMNVEV (reference sequence). V was clipped by 4 bases and J by 8 bases, with 9 bases between them. The CDR3 region has the DNA TGTGCCAGCAGTTACAGGGTCGATTCACCCCTCCACTTT. Translated: CASSYRVDSPLHF.

The V and J genes are TRBV15 and TRBJ2-5, with 7 bases that match TRBD1. Trimming at V came to 4 bases and at J to 5 bases, leaving 7 bases not matched to a gene. Germline CDR1 LNHNV, CDR2 YYDKDF (reference sequence). The CDR3 is 14 residues long. The chain's CDR3 is CATSKYRGAETQYF. Written as DNA, the CDR3 is TGTGCCACCAGCAAGTACAGGGGTGCGGAGACCCAGTACTTC.

The chain has TRBV27 and TRBJ2-7; 8 bases are a match to TRBD1. The CDR3 is 12 residues long. J lost 5 bases, V lost 6 bases, and 3 bases had no gene match. Germline V lookup: CDR1 MNHEY, CDR2 SMNVEV (reference sequence). DNA for the CDR3: TGTGCCAGCAGGGGGACAGGTGACGAGCAGTACTTC. This gives the protein CASRGTGDEQYF.

The gene calls are TRBV4-1 and TRBJ1-1; D may be TRBD1 (6 bases). The CDR3 runs 14 residues. The V gene lost 6 bases and the J gene lost 6 bases, with 17 bases spanning the gap. Germline V gene data show CDR1 as MGHRA and CDR2 as YSYEKL. The DNA for the CDR3 is TGCGCCAGCAGACCTTTGGGGGGGCGCCCTGAAGCTTTCTTT. Residues: CASRPLGGRPEAFF.

This chain links TRBV13 with TRBJ2-7, with TRBD1 identical over 10 bases. The CDR3 runs 14 residues. Trimming at V came to 3 bases and at J to 2 bases, leaving 1 base not matched to a gene. The germline V gene encodes CDR1 PRHDT and CDR2 FYEKMQ (reference sequence). The CDR3 nucleotides are TGTGCCAGCAGCTTCGGGACAGGGGCCTACGAGCAGTACTTC. Protein: CASSFGTGAYEQYF.

This chain joins TRBV5-4 and TRBJ2-7; no firm D call. The CDR3 has 13 residues. The ends were cut back, 3 bases at V and 2 bases at J, with 9 bases in the middle. Germline CDR1 and CDR2: SGHNT and YYREEE (reference sequence). DNA for the CDR3: TGTGCCAGCAGCTCCTCAAGCCCCTACGAGCAGTACTTC. It codes for CASSSSSPYEQYF. The whole variable domain, filled in from reference TRBV5-4 and TRBJ2-7, reads ETGVTQSPTHLIKTRGQQVTLRCSSQSGHNTVSWYQQALGQGPQFIFQYYREEENGRGNFPPRFSGLQFPNYSSELNVNALELDDSALYLCASSSSSPYEQYFGPGTRLTVT.

The rearrangement links TRBV6-5 to TRBJ2-1; D possibly corresponds to TRBD2 (5 bases). The germline V gene has CDR1 MNHEY and CDR2 SVGAGI. The CDR3 contains 13 residues. The V and J ends lost 4 bases and 6 bases respectively, with 10 bases between them. The CDR3: CASSWGAANEQFF. CDR3 coding DNA: TGTGCCAGCAGTTGGGGAGCGGCCAATGAGCAGTTCTTC.